This T cell receptor (beta chain) was recorded in a study of T cells expressing NK-cell markers. This CDR3 is built from 14 residues. Germline CDR1 reads SGHRS; CDR2 reads YFSETQ. UMI-tagged 5'RACE template switching yielded the TCR beta cDNA. One entry per CDR3 protein, without DNA, is what TCRdb gives after re-calling the 5' RACE reads. The table lists about 410,000 distinct CDR3 sequences. The receptor was derived from a woman aged 45-59 years in good health. The sequenced sample consisted of blood T cells: a sorted CD56 or NKG2C T cell subset, CD4+ or CD8+ T cells, or bulk PBMC T cells (not recorded which). The rearrangement uses TRBV5-1 and TRBJ2-3. CDR3 sequence reads: CASSLSVRGDTQYF.